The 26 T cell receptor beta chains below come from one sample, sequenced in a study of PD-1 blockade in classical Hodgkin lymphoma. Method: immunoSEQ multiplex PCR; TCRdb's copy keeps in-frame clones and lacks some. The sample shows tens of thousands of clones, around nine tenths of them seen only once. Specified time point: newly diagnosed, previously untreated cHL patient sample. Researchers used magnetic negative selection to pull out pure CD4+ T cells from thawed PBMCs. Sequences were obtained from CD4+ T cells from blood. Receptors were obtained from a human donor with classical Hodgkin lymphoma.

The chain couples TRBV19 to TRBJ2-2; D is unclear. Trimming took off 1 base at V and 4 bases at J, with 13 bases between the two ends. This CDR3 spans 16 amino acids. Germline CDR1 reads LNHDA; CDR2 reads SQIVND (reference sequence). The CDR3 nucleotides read TGTGCCAGTAGTATAGGAGTCGGTGCCGCCACCGGGGAGCTGTTTTTT. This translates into CASSIGVGAATGELFF.

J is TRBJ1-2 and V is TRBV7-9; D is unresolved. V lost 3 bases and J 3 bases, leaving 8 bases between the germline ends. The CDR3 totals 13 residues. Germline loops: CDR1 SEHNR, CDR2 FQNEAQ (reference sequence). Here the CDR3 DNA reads TGTGCCAGCAGCTTTGCCAGGCACTATGGCTACACCTTC. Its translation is CASSFARHYGYTF.

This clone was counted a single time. CDR3 sequence reads: CAISKPTGSYEQYF. The CDR3 DNA is TGTGCCATCAGTAAACCGACAGGGTCCTACGAGCAGTACTTC. The chain carries TRBV10-3 and TRBJ2-7; 7 nucleotides match TRBD1. V shed 5 bases, J shed 1 base, and the junction held 5 bases outside the gene matches. The CDR3 sequence is 14 residues long. The germline gives CDR1 ENHRY, CDR2 SYGVKD.

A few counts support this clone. CDR3 protein: CAIIDRVSYGYTF. DNA of the CDR3: TGCGCCATCATCGACAGGGTGAGCTATGGCTACACCTTC. V usage is TRBV10-1 and J usage is TRBJ1-2; 7 bases map to TRBD1. Per germline, CDR1 WNHNN and CDR2 SYGVQD (reference sequence). The CDR3 runs 13 residues. The trim removed 10 bases at V and 4 bases at J, leaving 9 bases unmatched.

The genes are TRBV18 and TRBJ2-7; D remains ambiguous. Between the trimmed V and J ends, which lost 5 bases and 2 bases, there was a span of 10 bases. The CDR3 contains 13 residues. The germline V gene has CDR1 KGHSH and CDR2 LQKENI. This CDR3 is CASSESETYEQYF. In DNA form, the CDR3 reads TGTGCCAGCTCAGAAAGCGAGACCTACGAGCAGTACTTC. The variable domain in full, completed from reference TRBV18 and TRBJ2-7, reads NAGVMQNPRHLVRRRGQEARLRCSPMKGHSHVYWYRQLPEEGLKFMVYLQKENIIDESGMPKERFSAEFPKEGPSILRIQQVVRGDSAAYFCASSESETYEQYFGPGTRLTVT.

Here the CDR3 DNA reads TGTGCCAGCAGTGATTGGGGGATAGGTAATTCACCCCTCCACTTT. Translated: CASSDWGIGNSPLHF. This rearrangement joins TRBV2 to TRBJ1-6, with D perhaps matching TRBD1 (5 bases). The CDR3 length is 15 residues. With 3 bases removed from V and 6 bases from J, the gap between germline ends came to 12 bases. From germline, CDR1 is SNHLY and CDR2 FYNNEI.

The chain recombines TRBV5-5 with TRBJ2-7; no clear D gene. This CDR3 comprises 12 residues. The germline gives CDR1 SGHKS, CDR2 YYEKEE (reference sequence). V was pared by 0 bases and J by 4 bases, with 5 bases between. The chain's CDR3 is CASSLGIYEQYF. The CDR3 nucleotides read TGTGCCAGCAGCTTGGGGATTTACGAGCAGTACTTC.

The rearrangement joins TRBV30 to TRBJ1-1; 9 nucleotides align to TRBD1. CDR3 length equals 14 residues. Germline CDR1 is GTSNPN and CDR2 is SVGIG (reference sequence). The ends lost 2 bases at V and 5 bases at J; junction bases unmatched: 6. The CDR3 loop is CAWSRTGQGTEAFF. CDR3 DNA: TGTGCCTGGAGTCGAACAGGACAGGGGACTGAAGCTTTCTTT.

In nucleotides, the CDR3 is TGTGCCAGCAGCCAGTTGGACAGGGGTAGCACTGAAGCTTTCTTT. Translation: CASSQLDRGSTEAFF. The chain has TRBV7-9 and TRBJ1-1, with 9 bases that match TRBD1. Germline V gives CDR1 SEHNR, CDR2 FQNEAQ (reference sequence). The V segment lost 5 bases and the J segment 4 bases; nucleotides outside the gene matches: 8. The CDR3 is 15 residues long.

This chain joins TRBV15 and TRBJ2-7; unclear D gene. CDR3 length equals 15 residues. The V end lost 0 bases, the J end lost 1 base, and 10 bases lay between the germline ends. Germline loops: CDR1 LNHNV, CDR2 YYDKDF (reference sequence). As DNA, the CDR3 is TGTGCCACCAGCAGAGATAGGAATCCATCCTACGAGCAGTACTTC. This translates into CATSRDRNPSYEQYF.

DNA for the CDR3: TGCGCCAGCAGCTCCAGGGGCCACTCCTACGAGCAGTACTTC. Translation: CASSSRGHSYEQYF. The rearrangement uses TRBV5-1 and TRBJ2-7; possible D gene TRBD1, 6 bases. V was clipped by 3 bases and J by 0 bases, with 10 bases between them. This CDR3 has 14 residues. CDR1 is SGHRS and CDR2 is YFSETQ in the germline V gene.

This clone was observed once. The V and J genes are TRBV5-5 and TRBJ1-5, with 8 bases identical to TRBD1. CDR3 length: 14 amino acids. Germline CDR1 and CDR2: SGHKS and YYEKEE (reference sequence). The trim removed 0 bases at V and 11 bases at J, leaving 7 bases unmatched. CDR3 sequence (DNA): TGTGCCAGCAGCTTGGTTCAGGGGGCTCGGGCCCAGCATTTT. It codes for CASSLVQGARAQHF.

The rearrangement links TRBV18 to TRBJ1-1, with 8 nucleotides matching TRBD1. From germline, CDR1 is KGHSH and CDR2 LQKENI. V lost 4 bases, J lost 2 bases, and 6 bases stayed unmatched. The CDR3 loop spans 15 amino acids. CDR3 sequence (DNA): TGTGCCAGCTCACGAGACAGGGGTCCAAACACTGAAGCTTTCTTT. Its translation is CASSRDRGPNTEAFF.

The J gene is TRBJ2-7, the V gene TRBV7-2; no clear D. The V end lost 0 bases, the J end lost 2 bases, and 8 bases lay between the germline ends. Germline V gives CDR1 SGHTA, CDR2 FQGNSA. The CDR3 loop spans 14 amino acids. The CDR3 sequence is CASSLAAGPYEQYF. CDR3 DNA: TGTGCCAGCAGCTTAGCGGCCGGCCCCTACGAGCAGTACTTC.

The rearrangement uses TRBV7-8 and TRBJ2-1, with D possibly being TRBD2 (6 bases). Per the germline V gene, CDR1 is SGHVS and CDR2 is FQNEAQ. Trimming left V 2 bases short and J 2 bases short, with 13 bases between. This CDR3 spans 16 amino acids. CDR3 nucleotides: TGTGCCAGCAGCTTACAAGGGACGGGAGCCTACAATGAGCAGTTCTTC. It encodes CASSLQGTGAYNEQFF.

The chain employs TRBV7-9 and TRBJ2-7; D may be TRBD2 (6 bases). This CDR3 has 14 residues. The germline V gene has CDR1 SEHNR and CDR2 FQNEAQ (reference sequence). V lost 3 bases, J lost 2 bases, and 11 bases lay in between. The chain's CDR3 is CASSLSGEAYEQYF. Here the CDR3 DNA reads TGTGCCAGCAGCTTGTCGGGAGAGGCCTACGAGCAGTACTTC.

The CDR3 is CASSLGQTVYEQYF. CDR3 bases: TGTGCCAGCAGCTTGGGACAAACTGTCTACGAGCAGTACTTC. V gene TRBV7-9 combines with J gene TRBJ2-7; tentative D call: TRBD1 (6 bases). Germline assignment: CDR1 SEHNR and CDR2 FQNEAQ (reference sequence). V was cut by 3 bases and J by 3 bases, with 12 bases left in between. This CDR3 comprises 14 residues.

The DNA of the CDR3 is TGTGCCAGCACCAGACTAGCGGGACTCGACGAGCAGTACTTC. This codes for CASTRLAGLDEQYF. The chain recombines TRBV6-6 with TRBJ2-7; TRBD2 matches 11 bases. After removal of 7 bases from V and 5 bases from J, the junction contained 7 bases not matched to a gene. Germline V lookup: CDR1 MNHNY, CDR2 SVGAGI (reference sequence). CDR3 size: 14 residues.

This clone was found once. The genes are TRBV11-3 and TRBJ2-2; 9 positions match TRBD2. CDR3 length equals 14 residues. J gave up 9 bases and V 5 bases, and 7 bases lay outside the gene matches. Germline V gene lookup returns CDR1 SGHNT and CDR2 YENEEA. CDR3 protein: CASSPRAGGRELFF. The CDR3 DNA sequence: TGTGCCAGCAGCCCTCGAGCGGGAGGAAGGGAGCTGTTTTTT.

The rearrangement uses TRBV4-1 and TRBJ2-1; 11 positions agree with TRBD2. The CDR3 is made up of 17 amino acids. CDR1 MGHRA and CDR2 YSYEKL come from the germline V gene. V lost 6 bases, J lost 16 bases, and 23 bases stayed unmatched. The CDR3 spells CASSRLPGASGRIGTFF. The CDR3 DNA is TGCGCCAGCAGTCGATTACCGGGGGCTAGCGGGAGGATAGGTACATTCTTC.

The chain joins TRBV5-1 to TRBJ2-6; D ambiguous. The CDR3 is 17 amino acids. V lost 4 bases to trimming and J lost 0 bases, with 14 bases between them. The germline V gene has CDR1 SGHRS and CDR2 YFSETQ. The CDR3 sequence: CASSPIFGLSGANVLTF. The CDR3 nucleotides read TGCGCCAGCAGCCCCATATTCGGGCTCTCTGGGGCCAACGTCCTGACTTTC.

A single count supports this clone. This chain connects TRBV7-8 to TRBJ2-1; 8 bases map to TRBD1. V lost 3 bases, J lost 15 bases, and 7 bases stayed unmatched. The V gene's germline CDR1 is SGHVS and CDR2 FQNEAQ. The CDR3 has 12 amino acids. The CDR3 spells CASSLLDRAAFF. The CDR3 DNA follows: TGTGCCAGCAGCTTGTTGGACAGGGCGGCGTTCTTC.

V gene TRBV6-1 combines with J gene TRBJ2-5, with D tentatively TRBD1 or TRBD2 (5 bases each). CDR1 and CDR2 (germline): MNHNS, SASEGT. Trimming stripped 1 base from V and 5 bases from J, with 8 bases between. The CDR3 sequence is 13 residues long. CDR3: CASSEVWGETQYF. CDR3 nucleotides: TGTGCCAGCAGTGAAGTTTGGGGGGAGACCCAGTACTTC.

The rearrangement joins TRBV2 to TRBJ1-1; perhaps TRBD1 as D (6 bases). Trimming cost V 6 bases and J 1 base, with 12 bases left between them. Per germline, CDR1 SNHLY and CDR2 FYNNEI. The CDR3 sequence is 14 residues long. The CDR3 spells CASRAGVGNTEAFF. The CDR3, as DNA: TGTGCCAGCAGGGCAGGGGTGGGGAACACTGAAGCTTTCTTT.

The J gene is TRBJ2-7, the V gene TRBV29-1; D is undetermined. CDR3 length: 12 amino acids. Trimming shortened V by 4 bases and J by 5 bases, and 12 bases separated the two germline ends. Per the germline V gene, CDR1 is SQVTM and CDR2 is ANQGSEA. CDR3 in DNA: TGCAGCGTTGTTCATAATTCGGACGAGCAGTACTTC. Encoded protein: CSVVHNSDEQYF.

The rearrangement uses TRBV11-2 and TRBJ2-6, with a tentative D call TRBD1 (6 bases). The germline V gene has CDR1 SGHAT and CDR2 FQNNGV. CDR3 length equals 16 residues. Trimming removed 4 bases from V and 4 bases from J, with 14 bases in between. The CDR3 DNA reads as TGTGCCAGCAGCTCCTACAGGGTATCCGGGGCCAACGTCCTGACTTTC. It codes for CASSSYRVSGANVLTF. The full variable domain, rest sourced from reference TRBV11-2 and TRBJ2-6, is EAGVAQSPRYKIIEKRQSVAFWCNPISGHATLYWYQQILGQGPKLLIQFQNNGVVDDSQLPKDRFSAERLKGVDSTLKIQPAKLEDSAVYLCASSSYRVSGANVLTFGAGSRLTVL.